The 20 T cell receptor beta chains below were found in one sample sequenced in a study of blood T cell repertoires in COVID-19. The assay was immunoSEQ multiplex PCR, and TCRdb's table has in-frame clones only and misses some. Of some 38,000 clones in the sample, 75% to 90% are singletons; the top ten hold around a fifth. The sequenced sample consisted of peripheral blood. Receptors were obtained from a man aged 65 to 85 with acute or convalescent COVID-19.

The rearrangement joins TRBV3-1 (or the pseudogene TRBV3-2) to TRBJ2-1, with 7 positions matching TRBD2. Germline loops: CDR1 LGHDT, CDR2 YNNKEL (reference sequence). The junction had 1 base not matched to a gene; V was cut back by 1 base and J by 1 base. CDR3 length equals 15 residues. DNA for the CDR3: TGTGCCAGCAGCCAAGGGGAGGGGTCCTACAATGAGCAGTTCTTC. Amino acids: CASSQGEGSYNEQFF.

This chain links TRBV2 with TRBJ1-1, with 8 bases matching TRBD1. The CDR3 consists of 18 residues. Germline CDR1 SNHLY, CDR2 FYNNEI. J was trimmed by 4 bases and V by 0 bases; bases with no gene match: 13. The CDR3 region is CASSEAWWQGAQITEAFF. CDR3 bases: TGTGCCAGCAGTGAAGCGTGGTGGCAGGGGGCGCAGATCACTGAAGCTTTCTTT.

This clone was picked up one time. The chain couples TRBV7-2 to TRBJ2-2, with 9 bases lining up with TRBD1. This CDR3 has 17 amino acids. V was clipped by 5 bases and J by 1 base; unmatched bases: 8. The V gene's germline CDR1 is SGHTA and CDR2 FQGNSA. CDR3 loop: CASSPPTGGLNTGELFF. The CDR3 coding sequence is TGTGCCAGCAGCCCACCCACAGGGGGCCTGAACACCGGGGAGCTGTTTTTT.

The rearrangement joins TRBV4-3 to TRBJ2-3; 9 nucleotides match TRBD2. The CDR3 is made up of 16 amino acids. V was pared by 0 bases and J by 6 bases, with 7 bases of the junction left unmatched. Germline CDR1 is LGHNA and CDR2 is YSLEER. This chain's CDR3 is CASSQEWAGGPDTQYF. The CDR3 region has the DNA TGCGCCAGCAGCCAAGAGTGGGCGGGAGGGCCGGATACGCAGTATTTT.

Comment on this clone: Compared with germline, one end of the junction differs, possibly owing to a read error. The V call is TRBV27, the J call TRBJ2-1; tentative D call: TRBD2 (6 bases). In germline, CDR1 is MNHEY, CDR2 SMNVEV (reference sequence). The CDR3 totals 13 residues. The CDR3 spells CASSPSTREDPVF. Written as DNA, the CDR3 is TGTGCCAGCAGCCCCTCGACTAGGGAGGACCCGGTCTTC.

This rearrangement joins TRBV7-8 to TRBJ2-7; TRBD2 aligns across 8 bases. This CDR3 has 16 amino acids. V was pared by 3 bases and J by 0 bases, with 7 bases of the junction left unmatched. Germline V gene lookup returns CDR1 SGHVS and CDR2 FQNEAQ. In nucleotides, the CDR3 is TGTGCCAGCAGCTTTGGGGCTAGCGGGCTCTCCTACGAGCAGTACTTC. It is translated as CASSFGASGLSYEQYF.

V gene TRBV4-3 combines with J gene TRBJ1-1, with D possibly TRBD1 on 6 matching bases. The V end was cut by 0 bases, the J end by 4 bases, with 15 bases between. Germline CDR1 reads LGHNA; CDR2 reads YSLEER. The CDR3 totals 16 residues. CDR3 sequence reads: CASSQDRGFSVTEAFF. The CDR3 DNA sequence: TGCGCCAGCAGCCAAGACAGGGGATTTTCGGTCACTGAAGCTTTCTTT.

The rearrangement uses TRBV24-1 and TRBJ2-3; perhaps TRBD2 as D (6 bases). V was shortened by 7 bases and J by 4 bases, with 11 bases between the two germline ends. This CDR3 region has 13 residues. CDR1 is KGHDR and CDR2 is SFDVKD in the germline V gene. CDR3 in amino acids: CATSLGGADTQYF. In DNA form, the CDR3 reads TGTGCCACCAGCCTTGGAGGGGCAGATACGCAGTATTTT.

This chain links TRBV7-5 with TRBJ1-4; TRBD1 reflects the table's D call only, with no check against the DNA. TRBV7-5 has pseudogene status. This CDR3 comprises 17 residues. The CDR3 region is CARSPETSSGEHEKLFF. The CDR3 nucleotides read TGTGCCAGAAGCCCCGAAACGAGCTCAGGGGAACATGAAAAACTGTTTTTT.

V gene TRBV24-1 combines with J gene TRBJ2-5; 8 bases are shared with TRBD2. The CDR3 has 15 residues. With 5 bases clipped from V and 2 bases from J, the junction kept 6 bases outside the gene matches. Germline values: CDR1 KGHDR, CDR2 SFDVKD. The CDR3 DNA reads as TGTGCCACCAGTGCGAGTAGCGGGAAGCAAGAGACCCAGTACTTC. Protein: CATSASSGKQETQYF.

The gene calls are TRBV10-3 and TRBJ1-4, with D tentatively TRBD1 (5 bases). The CDR3 is 14 residues long. Per germline, CDR1 ENHRY and CDR2 SYGVKD. V was shortened by 6 bases and J by 0 bases, with 8 bases between the two germline ends. The CDR3 bases are TGTGCCATCAGCAGGGATGCAACTAATGAAAAACTGTTTTTT. Protein: CAISRDATNEKLFF.

The J gene is TRBJ1-5, the V gene TRBV24-1, with 8 positions matching TRBD1. V was pared by 2 bases and J by 7 bases, with 9 bases of the junction left unmatched. Germline V lookup: CDR1 KGHDR, CDR2 SFDVKD. The CDR3 is 16 amino acids. The CDR3 loop reads CATSDSVGTGLQPQHF. As DNA, the CDR3 is TGTGCCACCAGTGATTCGGTTGGGACAGGATTACAGCCCCAGCATTTT.

The chain links TRBV6-2 or TRBV6-3 to TRBJ2-1; 12 bases align to TRBD2. CDR1 and CDR2 from the germline V gene are MNHEY and SVGEGT. CDR3 length: 14 amino acids. The trim removed 5 bases at V and 8 bases at J, leaving 4 bases unmatched. CDR3 nucleotide sequence: TGTGCCAGCAGTAGGACTAGCGGGATTGATGAGCAGTTCTTC. Translating gives CASSRTSGIDEQFF.

This chain connects TRBV6-2 or TRBV6-3 to TRBJ2-7; TRBD1 aligns across 7 bases. Unmatched junction bases numbered 7, after V lost 6 bases and J lost 2 bases. Germline CDR1 and CDR2: MNHEY and SVGEGT. This CDR3 spans 14 amino acids. As DNA, the CDR3 is TGTGCCAGCAGCTTACAGGGGACAGCCTACGAGCAGTACTTC. Translating gives CASSLQGTAYEQYF.

The CDR3 here is CASSDAQGYQPQHF. In DNA form, the CDR3 reads TGTGCCAGCAGTGATGCACAGGGCTATCAGCCCCAGCATTTT. This chain links TRBV2 with TRBJ1-5, with D possibly TRBD1 on 6 matching bases. Germline V CDR1 and CDR2: SNHLY, FYNNEI. V was shortened by 3 bases and J by 5 bases, with 11 bases between the two germline ends. This CDR3 comprises 14 residues.

The chain has TRBV19 and TRBJ2-1; TRBD2 matches at 13 bases. The CDR3 runs 16 residues. Germline CDR1 LNHDA, CDR2 SQIVND (reference sequence). Unmatched junction bases numbered 7, after V lost 3 bases and J lost 8 bases. CDR3 coding DNA: TGTGCCAGTAGTATCGGACTAGCGGGAGTACTACATGAGCAGTTCTTC. Its translation is CASSIGLAGVLHEQFF.

This chain joins TRBV11-1 and TRBJ2-7; 7 positions agree with TRBD2. The CDR3 runs 15 residues. CDR1 SGHAT and CDR2 FQDESV come from the germline V gene (reference sequence). The V gene end was trimmed by 2 bases and the J gene end by 0 bases; junction bases not matched to a gene: 4. CDR3 nucleotide sequence: TGTGCCAGCAGCTTAAGTGGGAGGGCCTCCTACGAGCAGTACTTC. It is translated as CASSLSGRASYEQYF.

This chain uses TRBV2 with TRBJ1-4; the D is unclear. The V gene lost 8 bases and the J gene lost 7 bases, with 23 bases spanning the gap. The V gene's germline CDR1 is SNHLY and CDR2 FYNNEI. The CDR3 covers 16 residues. The CDR3 sequence is CASSGPLIQEGEKLFF. CDR3 DNA sequence: TGTGCCAGCTCAGGTCCTCTTATCCAAGAAGGTGAAAAACTGTTTTTT.

This clone has more than one count but fewer than ten. The chain recombines TRBV28 with TRBJ1-2; possibly TRBD1 for D (5 bases). The germline V gene encodes CDR1 MDHEN and CDR2 SYDVKM. This CDR3 contains 15 residues. V was cut by 6 bases and J by 8 bases, with 22 bases left in between. CDR3 region: CASSRVSLGQGGYTF. DNA for the CDR3: TGTGCCAGCAGCCGGGTATCCCTCGGCCAGGGAGGCTACACCTTC.

The chain links TRBV7-3 to TRBJ2-2; possible D gene TRBD1, 5 bases. Germline loops: CDR1 SGHTA, CDR2 FQGTGA. The CDR3 is 15 amino acids. The germline V and J ends were trimmed by 2 bases and 3 bases, with 10 bases remaining between them. DNA of the CDR3: TGTGCCAGCAGCTTAGCCAGGGATGACACCGGGGAGCTGTTTTTT. It translates to CASSLARDDTGELFF.